This TCR beta chain was captured in a study of shared clonotypes between healthy human individuals (TCRdb year 2020). For context, the study as a whole: The cohort included a few men and a couple of women between 18 and 49 years of age. The study deeply sequenced blood TCR repertoires of about 5 healthy adults to estimate repertoire size and the extent of clonotype sharing between individuals. Leukapheresis yielded between about 0.9 and 9.5 billion PBMCs per donor. Different laboratories and diverse techniques were used to prepare libraries and sequence TCR repertoires, to increase sequencing depth and limit assay-specific biases. For each donor, CD4 naive and CD4 memory were each run on three plates, CD8 naive on two plates, and CD8 memory on one plate.

Looking up the germline V gene yields CDR1 SGHVS and CDR2 FQNEAQ. The cysteine opens and the phenylalanine closes a CDR3 of 15 amino acids. The DNA shown is the 45-base CDR3, in frame from base 1. Here V drops 0 bases and J drops 6 bases, and the junction holds 2 bases not matched to any gene. Using the deep immunoSEQ assay, TCR CDR3 regions were amplified from genomic DNA by multiplex PCR. Genomic DNA extracted from each cell subset was distributed evenly over all wells of several immunoSEQ 96-well plates, and each plate served as one replicate. For sorted subsets, each replicate PCR was loaded with approximately 0.2 ug genomic DNA, equivalent to about 30,000 T cell genomes. Purified libraries were measured with a Qubit 3.0 fluorometer, size-checked on a Bioanalyzer 2100, and measured again with the KAPA Library Quantification kit. Each immunoSEQ 96-well plate was sequenced on its own single-read 150-cycle Illumina NextSeq 550 flow cell. Per the original workflow: Because the immunoSEQ output held only junctional sequences and lacked quality scores, the filtering could not match the filtering applied to full-length reads. Sequences were annotated with PyIR, a Python wrapper for IgBLAST v1.9, using IMGT germline references to assign V/J genes and CDR3. Reads with weak V/J assignments (E-value above 1e-6), missing CDR3, stop codons, out-of-frame junctions, or ambiguous translated residues were removed. A V3J clonotype was defined by an identical inferred V gene, J gene, and CDR3 amino acid sequence. Percentage overlap between repertoires was calculated by dividing the number of shared unique clonotypes by the size of the smaller repertoire. Repertoire richness was assessed with RTK rarefaction, the Chao1 estimator, and Recon v2.1 estimates of unobserved clonotypes. OLGA was used to compute generation probabilities for all TCRbeta clonotypes that the gDNA method yielded from a few donors. Held by TCRdb, this immuneACCESS table contains in-frame sequences only and omits some clones. Under half of the omission traces to an unresolved V gene where checked; the cause of the rest is unknown. V and J calls and clone size are given by that table; D and trimming were obtained from the DNA. For this sample the table gives roughly 770,000 clones, of which about 96% were detected only once. Around 0.21% of the sample goes to the ten largest clones.

CD8 naive samples were obtained by positive selection for CCR7 among CD45RO-negative cells, yielding a CD45RA+CCR7+ population from which TemRA cells were excluded. The donors were healthy, HIV-negative adults who had no recently reported acute infections or vaccinations. All donors were Caucasian adults living in Nashville, Tennessee, USA. Blood was obtained by leukapheresis, after which PBMCs were separated by Ficoll-Histopaque density gradient centrifugation and cryopreserved in liquid nitrogen vapor phase. Purity and quantity of every magnetically sorted T cell population were checked by analytical flow cytometry. Each sorted fraction had its genomic DNA isolated and then quantified by UV absorbance on a Nanodrop 2000c. Study-level results and caveats: Clonotypes shared by all four sorted-subset donors showed higher generation probabilities than non-shared clonotypes. Even with the large sequencing depth, rarefaction of the sorted-subset datasets indicated that sequencing was incomplete. Naive subsets generally had larger estimated clonotype richness than memory subsets did. When several donors were compared, the shared fraction of clonotypes was around 5% for naive CD4, less than 4% for naive CD8, more than 2% for memory CD4, and around 0.37% for memory CD8. Sampling was restricted to blood, and TCR repertoires in tissue are likely to differ from TCR repertoires in blood. Because the study included a small number of donors, the genetic and exposure-history diversity represented was limited. Based on pairwise subsampling, the degree of clonotype sharing among donors was expected to be affected by sequencing depth.

This clone occurred once. Its antigen remains undetermined. Base qualities are not provided; no much larger clone lies one nucleotide away. The chain is made from TRBV7-8 and TRBJ2-5; TRBD2 aligns with 12 central bases. Sequencing was done on a sample of naive CD8+ T cells sorted from blood. The intended sense of this specimen's cell subset or site label: CD45RA+CCR7+. This sequence originates from a man between 25 and 39 years old in good health. In nucleotide form, the sequence is TGTGCCAGCAGCTTAGCGGGGACTAGCGGGCAGACCCAGTACTTC. Translated, this gives CASSLAGTSGQTQYF.